The sequence of this TCR beta chain was determined in a study of PD-L1 blockade in urothelial cancer. This clone was detected only a few times. Germline trimming cut 1 base from V and 4 bases from J; bases unmatched to any gene: 9. Germline V lookup: CDR1 SGHVS, CDR2 FNYEAQ. This CDR3 spans 16 amino acids. Measured with immunoSEQ multiplex PCR; TCRdb has only the in-frame clones, and not every one. The data hold 50,000 to 55,000 clones, with 70% to 90% observed a single time. Time point described: pretreatment peripheral blood. Per-patient samples, pretreatment and on-treatment, numbered 1 to 8. The input for sequencing was PBMCs, taken around atezolizumab (anti-PD-L1) treatment. The chain uses TRBV7-6 and TRBJ2-5; 7 positions match TRBD1. The clonotype comes from a man between 60 and 75 years old with urothelial cancer. The CDR3 DNA reads TGTGCCAGCAGCTTAGGGCAGACAGGGCTTTTAGAGACCCAGTACTTC. Its translation is CASSLGQTGLLETQYF.